These 10 T cell receptor beta chains were all obtained from the same sample, sequenced in a study of blood T cell repertoires in COVID-19. The assay was immunoSEQ multiplex PCR, and TCRdb's table has in-frame clones only and misses some. The sample gives around 500,000 clones, approximately 87% of which show up once; over 1.5% is in the top ten. The sequenced sample consisted of PBMCs or T cells enriched from blood (not recorded which). These receptors were collected from a woman aged 40 to 50 who had recovered from COVID-19.

This chain joins TRBV10-3 and TRBJ2-7; D is possibly TRBD1 (6 bases). Germline V lookup: CDR1 ENHRY, CDR2 SYGVKD. CDR3 length: 14 amino acids. V lost 3 bases to trimming and J lost 5 bases, with 14 bases between them. CDR3 loop: CAISDQGSQNEQYF. CDR3 DNA: TGTGCCATCAGTGATCAGGGGAGTCAAAACGAGCAGTACTTC.

The rearrangement joins TRBV30 to TRBJ1-3; D uncertain. The CDR3 is made up of 15 amino acids. V dropped 0 bases and J dropped 0 bases, with 9 bases sitting between them. From germline, CDR1 is GTSNPN and CDR2 SVGIG (reference sequence). The CDR3 loop is CAWSVLGFSGNTIYF. Here the CDR3 DNA reads TGTGCCTGGAGTGTTCTAGGATTCTCTGGAAACACCATATATTTT.

This clone occurred once. This rearrangement joins TRBV19 to TRBJ2-7; 9 bases line up with TRBD1. V gave up 5 bases and J gave up 4 bases; unmatched junction bases: 9. This CDR3 has 15 residues. Germline CDR1 reads LNHDA; CDR2 reads SQIVND (reference sequence). The CDR3 sequence: CASSSPGQGVYEQYF. The CDR3 nucleotides read TGTGCCAGTAGTTCACCGGGACAGGGTGTTTACGAGCAGTACTTC.

The V call is TRBV19, the J call TRBJ1-1, with D perhaps TRBD1 (5 bases). Germline lookup yields CDR1 LNHDA and CDR2 SQIVND (reference sequence). CDR3 length: 15 residues. The V end lost 11 bases, the J end lost 1 base, and 20 bases lay between the germline ends. The chain's CDR3 is CASGRGPAQNTEAFF. As DNA, the CDR3 is TGTGCCTCCGGAAGGGGCCCTGCTCAGAACACTGAAGCTTTCTTT.

V is TRBV4-1 and J is TRBJ2-1, with D possibly matching TRBD2 (5 bases). The CDR3 runs to 16 residues. V was clipped by 8 bases and J by 5 bases, with 22 bases between them. Looked up from germline, CDR1 is MGHRA and CDR2 is YSYEKL. The CDR3 DNA follows: TGCGCCAGCCACGAGGGCACCTTGGGAGTTGACAATGAGCAGTTCTTC. Translated, it gives CASHEGTLGVDNEQFF.

The rearrangement joins TRBV5-1 to TRBJ2-7; D is possibly TRBD2 (5 bases). The CDR3 is 15 amino acids. CDR1 is SGHRS, CDR2 YFSETQ, per germline. V was cut by 4 bases and J by 6 bases, with 20 bases left in between. In nucleotides, the CDR3 is TGCGCCAGCAGCCCCTCACCAGCCGGAGGCACCGAGCAGTACTTC. Its protein is CASSPSPAGGTEQYF.

The chain couples TRBV19 to TRBJ1-5; 9 bases fit TRBD1. V lost 5 bases and J lost 6; bases outside the gene matches: 2. This CDR3 has 13 residues. Germline V CDR1 and CDR2: LNHDA, SQIVND (reference sequence). For the CDR3, the DNA is TGTGCCAGTAGTGGACAGGGGAGTCAGCCCCAGCATTTT. Its translation is CASSGQGSQPQHF.

This clone was observed a single time. The chain has TRBV7-2 and TRBJ2-3; 9 bases map to TRBD2. V lost 2 bases to trimming and J lost 5 bases; unmatched junction nucleotides: 8. There are 16 residues in the CDR3. CDR1 SGHTA and CDR2 FQGNSA come from the germline V gene. The CDR3 region has the DNA TGTGCCAGCAGCTTACAACTACTAGCGGGTGGAGATACGCAGTATTTT. Translating gives CASSLQLLAGGDTQYF. Looking up the rest from reference TRBV7-2 and TRBJ2-3 gives the full variable domain: GAGVSQSPSNKVTEKGKDVELRCDPISGHTALYWYRQSLGQGLEFLIYFQGNSAPDKSGLPSDRFSAERTGGSVSTLTIQRTQQEDSAVYLCASSLQLLAGGDTQYFGPGTRLTVL.

This clone was observed once. The chain is built from TRBV19 and TRBJ2-5, with 9 bases that match TRBD1. The germline CDR1 and CDR2 sequences are LNHDA and SQIVND (reference sequence). The CDR3 spans 16 residues. Losses at the gene ends were 0 bases for V and 5 bases for J; bases not matched to a gene: 7. CDR3 sequence reads: CASSIDGTGSVETQYF. The CDR3 DNA follows: TGTGCCAGTAGTATAGATGGGACAGGGTCTGTGGAGACCCAGTACTTC.

This chain connects TRBV27 to TRBJ2-7; TRBD1 might be the D (7 bases). The germline V and J ends were trimmed by 2 bases and 2 bases, with 19 bases remaining between them. The CDR3 runs to 17 residues. Germline CDR1 is MNHEY and CDR2 is SMNVEV (reference sequence). The CDR3 loop is CASSLVSAGQGAYEQYF. For the CDR3, the DNA is TGTGCCAGCAGTTTAGTTTCGGCGGGGCAGGGGGCCTACGAGCAGTACTTC.